This T cell receptor beta chain stems from a study of cytomegalovirus exposure and HLA in healthy donors. Study results and caveats: At a 0.05 false discovery rate, a later analysis found roughly 17,000 TCR beta sequences to be associated with HLA alleles.

Points on this clone: Its target is not known.

V shed 5 bases and J 3 bases; nucleotides not matched to a gene: 13. Germline assignment: CDR1 MGHRA and CDR2 YSYEKL. The CDR3 contains 17 residues. 13 Jbeta primers and 60 Vbeta primers were used for the PCR. Under the authors' procedure: In a later analysis, some 11 million of 75 million to 90 million unique beta chains occurred in at least two donors. Method: immunoSEQ multiplex PCR; TCRdb's copy keeps in-frame clones and lacks some. Clone size and V and J calls were adopted from that table, with D and trimming inferred from the DNA. The table lists about 160,000 clones, about 81% of them singletons.

Sequencing input: PBMCs. The rearrangement uses TRBV4-1 and TRBJ2-7; 10 nucleotides align to TRBD2. The receptor was derived from a girl aged 5 to 17 in good health and CMV-seropositive. CDR3 nucleotides: TGCGCCAGCAGCTATCTTTACCGTCTAGCGGGGGACTACGAGCAGTACTTC. This codes for CASSYLYRLAGDYEQYF.